The entry below gives a single TCR beta chain sequence along with its context. This entry belongs to a study of blood T cell repertoires in COVID-19. CDR1 is MNHNS and CDR2 is SASEGT in the germline V gene. This CDR3 is 16 amino acids long. V was pared by 3 bases and J by 0 bases, with 14 bases between. The table came from immunoSEQ multiplex PCR; TCRdb's copy has only in-frame clones and leaves some out. This repertoire shows around 16,000 clones, 82% found once; its top ten account for roughly 23%. The chain employs TRBV6-1 and TRBJ1-1; weak D call: TRBD1 (6 bases). This TCR was sampled from a man older than 75 with active or convalescent COVID-19. The sequenced material came from peripheral blood. CDR3 sequence: CASSDGQFMMNTEAFF. In DNA form, the CDR3 reads TGTGCCAGCAGTGACGGACAGTTCATGATGAACACTGAAGCTTTCTTT.